This T cell receptor (beta chain) was captured by sequencing in a study of cytomegalovirus exposure and HLA in healthy donors. The V segment lost 4 bases and the J segment 5 bases; nucleotides outside the gene matches: 6. From germline, CDR1 is SGDLS and CDR2 YYNGEE. CDR3 length: 14 amino acids. Donors were ostensibly healthy at sampling, although undocumented immune exposures were probable. The primer mix had 60 Vbeta and 13 Jbeta primers. Generated by immunoSEQ multiplex PCR, the TCRdb table keeps only in-frame clones and is missing some. The table includes 150,000 to 200,000 clones, around 76% detected once.

The sequencing input was PBMCs. This rearrangement joins TRBV9 to TRBJ2-1, with TRBD1 identical over 7 bases. The TCR originated in a man aged 25-45 years in good health and CMV-seronegative. Here the CDR3 DNA reads TGTGCCAGCAGCCCACGACAGGGAGACAATGAGCAGTTCTTC. Translating it yields CASSPRQGDNEQFF.